The 3 T cell receptor beta chains below come from one sample, sequenced in a study of T-cell reconstitution after alpha-beta-depleted transplantation in children listed by TCRdb under 2016. The treatment or condition label corresponds to: allogeneic hematopoietic cell transplantation with graft depleted of TCRalphabeta T cells and CD19 B cells. Library method: PCR. TCRdb names Illumina HiSeq 2500 as the instrument used. TCR library preparation used molecular barcoding, with unique molecular identifiers applied to normalize quantification of the TCRbeta repertoire. TCRdb reran the public reads through fastp at Q25 and MiXCR, keeping productive beta chains. Every distinct CDR3 protein forms one entry, paired with its most common genes and DNA. The sample table contains under 300,000 distinct CDR3 sequences; only one count was recorded for roughly 11% of them. The top ten constitute around 24% of the sample.

Here the sequenced sample was peripheral blood, taken 180 days after TCRalphabeta/CD19-depleted stem cell transplant. The receptors were gathered from a male patient aged 2-9 years who had a stem cell transplant for chronic granulomatous disease, so the T cells may come from the graft donor.

This clonotype was recorded at least ten times. The rearrangement uses TRBV5-1 and TRBJ1-1, with D possibly TRBD1 on 5 matching bases. Germline V lookup: CDR1 SGHRS, CDR2 YFSETQ. V lost 5 bases, J lost 8 bases, and 13 bases lay in between. The CDR3 sequence is 12 residues long. This chain's CDR3 is CASRPDSSEAFF. The CDR3, as DNA: TGCGCCAGCAGACCTGACAGTTCAGAAGCTTTCTTT.

This clonotype was observed at least ten times. The V gene is TRBV5-1, the J gene TRBJ2-3; TRBD2 is a possible D gene (7 bases). The CDR3 runs 15 residues. Germline-derived CDR1 and CDR2 are SGHRS and YFSETQ. V was clipped by 0 bases and J by 5 bases, with 13 bases between them. The CDR3 loop is CASSLVGGQGDTQYF. CDR3 in DNA: TGCGCCAGCAGCTTGGTCGGGGGGCAGGGAGATACGCAGTATTTT.

CDR3: CASSLDGGGATEQFF. The CDR3 DNA sequence: TGTGCCAGCAGTTTAGACGGCGGGGGGGCAACTGAGCAGTTCTTC. The chain joins TRBV12-3 or TRBV12-4 to TRBJ2-1, with 9 bases lining up with TRBD2. The junction had 7 bases not matched to a gene; V was cut back by 1 base and J by 9 bases. The CDR3 has 15 residues.